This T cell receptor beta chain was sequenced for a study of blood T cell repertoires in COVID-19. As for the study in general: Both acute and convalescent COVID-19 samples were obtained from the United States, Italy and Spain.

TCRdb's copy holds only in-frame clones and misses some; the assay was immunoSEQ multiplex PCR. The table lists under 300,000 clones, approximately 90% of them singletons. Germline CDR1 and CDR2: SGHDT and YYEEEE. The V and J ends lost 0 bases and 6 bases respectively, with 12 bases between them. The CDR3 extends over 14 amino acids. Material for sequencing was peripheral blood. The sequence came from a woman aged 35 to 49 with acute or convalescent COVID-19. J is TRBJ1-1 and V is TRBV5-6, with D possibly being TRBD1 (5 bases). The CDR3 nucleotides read TGTGCCAGCAGCTTGGATGGCAGGGATGCTGAAGCTTTCTTT. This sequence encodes CASSLDGRDAEAFF.